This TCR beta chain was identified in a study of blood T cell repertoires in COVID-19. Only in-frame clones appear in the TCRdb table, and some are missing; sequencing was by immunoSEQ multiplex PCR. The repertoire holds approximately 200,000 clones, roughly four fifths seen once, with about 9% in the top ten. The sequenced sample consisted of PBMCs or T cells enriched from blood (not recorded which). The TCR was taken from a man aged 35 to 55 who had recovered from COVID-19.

The CDR3 sequence is CASRDLAGGNTDTQYF. The DNA for the CDR3 is TGTGCCAGCAGGGATCTAGCGGGAGGCAACACAGATACGCAGTATTTT. The chain uses TRBV27 and TRBJ2-3; 11 bases are a match to TRBD2. V lost 6 bases, J lost 2 bases, and 7 bases stayed unmatched. CDR3 length: 16 residues. CDR1 is MNHEY, CDR2 SMNVEV, per germline (reference sequence).